The clone carrying this TCR beta chain was seen a handful of times. Its antigen is not known. This sample is part of a study of blood T cells in healthy people across ages. For the study at large: The template switching approach captured approximately one barcoded beta molecule for every two T cells.

Primed by a sample-barcoded 5' primer and a J-beta primer mix, a second PCR proceeded for 7 to 11 cycles. Each CDR3 protein gets one entry after TCRdb re-called the 5' RACE reads with MiXCR. The data contain about a million distinct CDR3 sequences, roughly 50% of them singletons. Germline trimming cut 7 bases from V and 1 base from J; bases unmatched to any gene: 13. The CDR3 spans 17 residues. Looked up from germline, CDR1 is MDHEN and CDR2 is SYDVKM. Sample donors were healthy Caucasian individuals that came from Russia, aged roughly 6 to 95. With each sample, at least 6 micrograms of total RNA were extracted. Notes on the study in general: Among long-lived donors, naive CD4+ cells were more numerous and diversity higher than in aged donors.

The chain employs TRBV28 and TRBJ1-5, with 7 bases aligning to TRBD1. The receptor comes from a woman aged 60-70 years in good health. The material sequenced was blood. The CDR3 spells CASNHLTGLVSNQPQHF. CDR3 coding DNA: TGTGCCAGCAATCACCTGACAGGGCTGGTGAGCAATCAGCCCCAGCATTTT. The variable domain in full, with the rest retrieved from reference TRBV28 and TRBJ1-5, is DVKVTQSSRYLVKRTGEKVFLECVQDMDHENMFWYRQDPGLGLRLIYFSYDVKMKEKGDIPEGYSVSREKKERFSLILESASTNQTSMYLCASNHLTGLVSNQPQHFGDGTRLSIL.